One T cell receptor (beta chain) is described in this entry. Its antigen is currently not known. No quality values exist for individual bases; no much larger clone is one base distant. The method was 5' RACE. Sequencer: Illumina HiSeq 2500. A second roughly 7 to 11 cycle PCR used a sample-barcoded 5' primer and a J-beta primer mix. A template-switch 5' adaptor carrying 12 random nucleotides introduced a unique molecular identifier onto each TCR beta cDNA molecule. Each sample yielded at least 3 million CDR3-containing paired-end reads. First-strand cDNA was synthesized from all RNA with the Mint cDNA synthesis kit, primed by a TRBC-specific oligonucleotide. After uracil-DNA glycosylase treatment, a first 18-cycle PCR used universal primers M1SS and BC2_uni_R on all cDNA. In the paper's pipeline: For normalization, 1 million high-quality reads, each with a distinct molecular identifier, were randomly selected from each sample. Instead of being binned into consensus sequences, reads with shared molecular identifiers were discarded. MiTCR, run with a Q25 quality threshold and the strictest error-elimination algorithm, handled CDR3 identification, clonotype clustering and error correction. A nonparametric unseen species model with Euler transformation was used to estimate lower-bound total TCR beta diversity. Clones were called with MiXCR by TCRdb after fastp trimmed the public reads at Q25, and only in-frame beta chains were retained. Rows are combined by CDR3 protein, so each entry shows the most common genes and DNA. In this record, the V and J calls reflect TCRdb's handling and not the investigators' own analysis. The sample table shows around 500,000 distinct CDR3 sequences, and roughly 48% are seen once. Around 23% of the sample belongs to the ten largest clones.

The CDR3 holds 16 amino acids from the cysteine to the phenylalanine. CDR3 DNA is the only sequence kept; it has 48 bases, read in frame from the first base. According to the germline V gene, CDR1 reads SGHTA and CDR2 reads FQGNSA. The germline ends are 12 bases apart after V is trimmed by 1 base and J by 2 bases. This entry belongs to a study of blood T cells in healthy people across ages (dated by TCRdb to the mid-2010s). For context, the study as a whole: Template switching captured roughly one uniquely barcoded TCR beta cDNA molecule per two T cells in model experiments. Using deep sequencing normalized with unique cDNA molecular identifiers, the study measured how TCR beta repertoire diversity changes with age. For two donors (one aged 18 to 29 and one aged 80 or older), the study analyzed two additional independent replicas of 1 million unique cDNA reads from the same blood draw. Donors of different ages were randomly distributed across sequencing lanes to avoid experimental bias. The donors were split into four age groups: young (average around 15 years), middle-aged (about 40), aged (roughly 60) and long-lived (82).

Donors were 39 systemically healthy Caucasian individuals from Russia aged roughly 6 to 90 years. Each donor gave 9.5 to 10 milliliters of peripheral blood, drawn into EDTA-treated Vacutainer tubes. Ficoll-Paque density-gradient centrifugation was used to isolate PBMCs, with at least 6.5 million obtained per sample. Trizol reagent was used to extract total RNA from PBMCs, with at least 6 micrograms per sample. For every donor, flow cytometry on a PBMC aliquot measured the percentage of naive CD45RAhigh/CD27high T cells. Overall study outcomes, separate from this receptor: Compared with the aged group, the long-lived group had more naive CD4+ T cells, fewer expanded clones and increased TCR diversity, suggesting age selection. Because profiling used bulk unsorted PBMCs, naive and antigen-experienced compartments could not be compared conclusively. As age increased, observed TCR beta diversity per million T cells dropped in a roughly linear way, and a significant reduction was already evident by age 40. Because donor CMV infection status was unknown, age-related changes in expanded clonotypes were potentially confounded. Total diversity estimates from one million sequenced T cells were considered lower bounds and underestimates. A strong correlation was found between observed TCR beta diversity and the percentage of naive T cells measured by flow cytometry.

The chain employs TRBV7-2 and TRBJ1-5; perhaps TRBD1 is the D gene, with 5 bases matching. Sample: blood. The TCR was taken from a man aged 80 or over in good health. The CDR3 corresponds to CASSLGGGRGNQPQHF. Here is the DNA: TGTGCCAGCAGCTTAGGGGGGGGACGGGGCAATCAGCCCCAGCATTTT.